What follows are 17 T cell receptor beta chains derived from one specimen sequenced in a study of T cells after yellow fever vaccination. Using its own MiXCR run on the 5' RACE reads, TCRdb lists one record per CDR3 protein. The repertoire holds 450,000 to 650,000 distinct CDR3 sequences, with around a fifth as singletons. The sample in question was PBMCs, obtained about 20 days after the first yellow fever vaccination. The source is a man in his late teens or twenties who received the YFV17D yellow fever vaccine.

The chain couples TRBV4-3 to TRBJ1-2, with 8 bases matching TRBD1. Germline CDR1 is LGHNA and CDR2 is YSLEER. CDR3 length equals 14 residues. The V and J ends lost 1 base and 7 bases, in that order; junction bases with no gene match: 5. The CDR3 spells CASSQGDRKGGYTF. The CDR3 nucleotides read TGCGCCAGCAGCCAAGGGGACAGGAAGGGTGGCTACACCTTC.

The chain is built from TRBV6-6 and TRBJ1-1; D is unclear. From germline, CDR1 is MNHNY and CDR2 SVGAGI (reference sequence). The CDR3 is 13 amino acids. With 5 bases removed from V and 5 bases from J, the gap between germline ends came to 12 bases. For the CDR3, the DNA is TGTGCCAGCAGTCGTGAAAGGGCGACTGAAGCTTTCTTT. It specifies CASSRERATEAFF.

The V call is TRBV28, the J call TRBJ2-3, with 9 bases matching TRBD2. CDR1 is MDHEN and CDR2 is SYDVKM in the germline V gene. After removal of 6 bases from V and 2 bases from J, the junction contained 6 bases not matched to a gene. The CDR3 consists of 15 residues. The CDR3 DNA reads as TGTGCCAGCAGCCAGAGCGGGGGGCTCACAGATACGCAGTATTTT. Protein: CASSQSGGLTDTQYF.

The CDR3 region has the DNA TGTGCCAGCAGAGGAGACAGGGAAAGGCAGTTCTTC. This encodes CASRGDRERQFF. The chain recombines TRBV6-1 with TRBJ2-1; 7 positions agree with TRBD1. V shed 6 bases and J 12 bases; nucleotides not matched to a gene: 8. CDR1 MNHNS and CDR2 SASEGT come from the germline V gene. This CDR3 is built from 12 residues.

This sequence joins TRBV29-1 and TRBJ1-2; 7 bases align to TRBD1. Germline lookup yields CDR1 SQVTM and CDR2 ANQGSEA. The CDR3 is 15 amino acids. The V and J ends lost 3 bases and 5 bases, in that order; junction bases with no gene match: 12. CDR3 nucleotides: TGCAGCGTTGATCTCGGCAGGGGGGGCCTGTATGGCTACACCTTC. Its protein is CSVDLGRGGLYGYTF. The full variable domain, rest sourced from reference TRBV29-1 and TRBJ1-2, is SAVISQKPSRDICQRGTSLTIQCQVDSQVTMMFWYRQQPGQSLTLIATANQGSEATYESGFVIDKFPISRPNLTFSTLTVSNMSPEDSSIYLCSVDLGRGGLYGYTFGSGTRLTVV.

This clonotype was picked up a small number of times. J is TRBJ2-7 and V is TRBV5-1, with a possible D match to TRBD1 (5 bases). The CDR3 is made up of 14 amino acids. Germline lookup yields CDR1 SGHRS and CDR2 YFSETQ. With 0 bases removed from V and 2 bases from J, the gap between germline ends came to 9 bases. The CDR3 loop reads CASSLEPTAYEQYF. The CDR3, as DNA: TGCGCCAGCAGCTTGGAACCGACAGCCTACGAGCAGTACTTC.

The chain joins TRBV7-2 to TRBJ2-2, with 10 nucleotides matching TRBD1. J was trimmed by 7 bases and V by 7 bases; bases with no gene match: 9. The CDR3 has 15 residues. The germline CDR1 and CDR2 sequences are SGHTA and FQGNSA. The CDR3 here is CASTLGQGIYGELFF. CDR3 bases: TGTGCCAGCACCCTGGGACAGGGGATTTACGGGGAGCTGTTTTTT.

The V gene is TRBV20-1, the J gene TRBJ1-2, with D maybe TRBD1 (5 bases). The length of the CDR3 is 11 residues. Germline assignment: CDR1 DFQATT and CDR2 SNEGSKA (reference sequence). CDR3 loop: CGGTDNYGYTF. In DNA form, the CDR3 reads TGCGGGGGGACGGATAACTATGGCTACACCTTC.

The rearrangement links TRBV4-3 to TRBJ1-2, with 7 positions matching TRBD1. CDR1 and CDR2 from the germline V gene are LGHNA and YSLEER. The CDR3 is 17 amino acids. J lost 1 base, V lost 4 bases, and 12 bases had no gene match. The CDR3 DNA reads as TGCGCCAGCAGCCCCTCCCGGGACAGTAAATTTAACTATGGCTACACCTTC. Its protein product is CASSPSRDSKFNYGYTF.

The J gene is TRBJ2-7, the V gene TRBV7-2; D remains ambiguous. Trimming stripped 2 bases from V and 1 base from J, with 9 bases between. The CDR3 contains 14 residues. Germline values: CDR1 SGHTA, CDR2 FQGNSA. This CDR3 reads CASSLQTGSYEQYF. CDR3 bases: TGTGCCAGCAGCTTACAAACTGGGTCCTACGAGCAGTACTTC.

This clonotype was observed a few times. The rearrangement uses TRBV29-1 and TRBJ1-4, with D hard to call. V shed 5 bases and J shed 8 bases, with 9 bases lying between them. CDR1 is SQVTM and CDR2 is ANQGSEA in the germline V gene. The CDR3 covers 11 residues. The CDR3 loop is CSVLSEEKLFF. The CDR3 DNA is TGCAGCGTTTTAAGTGAGGAAAAACTGTTTTTT.

This clonotype has more than one count but fewer than ten. The J gene is TRBJ2-1, the V gene TRBV12-3 or TRBV12-4, with 7 positions matching TRBD2. The CDR3 sequence is 15 residues long. V gave up 5 bases and J gave up 0 bases; unmatched junction bases: 4. The CDR3 here is CASSPRTSSYNEQFF. Written as DNA, the CDR3 is TGTGCCAGCAGTCCCCGGACTAGCTCCTACAATGAGCAGTTCTTC.

This clonotype has at least ten counts. The chain links TRBV2 to TRBJ2-3; D gene unclear. V shed 7 bases and J shed 3 bases, with 5 bases lying between them. Per the germline V gene, CDR1 is SNHLY and CDR2 is FYNNEI. The CDR3 has 11 residues. The CDR3 DNA sequence: TGTGCCAGCATGGAAACAGATACGCAGTATTTT. This encodes CASMETDTQYF.

The chain couples TRBV7-6 to TRBJ2-1; 8 nucleotides line up with TRBD1. From germline, CDR1 is SGHVS and CDR2 FNYEAQ. Losses at the gene ends were 5 bases for V and 6 bases for J; bases not matched to a gene: 12. There are 16 residues in the CDR3. This CDR3 is CASSLQPGGAVNEQFF. The CDR3 bases are TGTGCCAGCAGCCTACAGCCAGGGGGCGCGGTCAATGAGCAGTTCTTC.

This clonotype was counted only a few times. The chain combines TRBV7-3 with TRBJ1-1, with 7 nucleotides matching TRBD1. Germline lookup yields CDR1 SGHTA and CDR2 FQGTGA. This CDR3 has 16 amino acids. The ends lost 1 base at V and 1 base at J; junction bases unmatched: 6. The DNA of the CDR3 is TGTGCCAGCAGCTTAAGCCCAGGGGGTGGGAACACTGAAGCTTTCTTT. This translates into CASSLSPGGGNTEAFF.

The sample holds a few counts of this clonotype. The chain carries TRBV5-1 and TRBJ1-6, with a tentative D call TRBD1 (6 bases). The germline V gene has CDR1 SGHRS and CDR2 YFSETQ. V gave up 0 bases and J gave up 8 bases, with 12 bases separating them. This CDR3 comprises 15 residues. CDR3 coding DNA: TGCGCCAGCAGCTTGGGAGGCAGGGGTTATTCACCCCTCCACTTT. Translation gives CASSLGGRGYSPLHF.

In its sample, this clonotype was seen a few times. The rearrangement joins TRBV12-3 or TRBV12-4 to TRBJ2-1; no clear D gene. Trimming stripped 8 bases from V and 0 bases from J, with 8 bases between. The CDR3 sequence is 13 residues long. In DNA form, the CDR3 reads TGTGCCAGCGGGAAGAGCTCCTACAATGAGCAGTTCTTC. Its protein product is CASGKSSYNEQFF.